A single sample is the source of the 24 T cell receptor beta chains below, sequenced in a study of T cells expressing NK-cell markers. TCRdb reprocessed the 5' RACE reads and keeps a single row for each CDR3 protein, giving no DNA. Its listing shows approximately 420,000 distinct CDR3 sequences. Sequencing was carried out using blood T cells: a sorted CD56 or NKG2C T cell subset, CD4+ or CD8+ T cells, or bulk PBMC T cells (not recorded which). The receptors shown here come from a woman between 45 and 60 years old in good health.

The rearrangement joins TRBV29-1 to TRBJ2-7. The germline gives CDR1 SQVTM, CDR2 ANQGSEA. The CDR3 extends over 12 amino acids. This CDR3 is CSVYRSSYEQYF.

The genes are TRBV28 and TRBJ2-2; checking the TCRdb D call of TRBD1 is not possible without DNA. The CDR3 runs 14 residues. Germline lookup yields CDR1 MDHEN and CDR2 SYDVKM. The CDR3 is CASSLGGASGELFF.

J is TRBJ1-1 and V is TRBV6-1. There are 16 residues in the CDR3. The germline V gene has CDR1 MNHNS and CDR2 SASEGT. CDR3 sequence: CASSGPQGGFGTEAFF.

V is TRBV9 and J is TRBJ2-2; there is no DNA to check the TCRdb D call of TRBD2. CDR3 length equals 15 residues. The germline V gene encodes CDR1 SGDLS and CDR2 YYNGEE. The CDR3: CASSPSGRNTGELFF.

The V call is TRBV30, the J call TRBJ1-4. CDR1 is GTSNPN, CDR2 SVGIG, per germline (reference sequence). This CDR3 has 15 residues. Here the CDR3 reads CAWSVQVATNEKLFF.

The V and J genes are TRBV5-5 and TRBJ1-4. Germline V gene sequence: CDR1 SGHKS, CDR2 YYEKEE (reference sequence). This CDR3 has 15 amino acids. The chain's CDR3 is CASSSPPGLDEKLFF.

This chain joins TRBV5-1 and TRBJ1-4; TCRdb proposes TRBD1, but this gene call is untestable without DNA. Germline CDR1 is SGHRS and CDR2 is YFSETQ. This CDR3 has 14 residues. The CDR3 protein is CASSHEGRGEKLFF. Full variable domain (remainder filled in from reference TRBV5-1 and TRBJ1-4): KAGVTQTPRYLIKTRGQQVTLSCSPISGHRSVSWYQQTPGQGLQFLFEYFSETQRNKGNFPGRFSGRQFSNSRSEMNVSTLELGDSALYLCASSHEGRGEKLFFGSGTQLSVL.

The rearrangement joins TRBV5-1 to TRBJ2-3; TCRdb returns TRBD2, unconfirmable since there is no DNA. This CDR3 spans 16 amino acids. Germline assignment: CDR1 SGHRS and CDR2 YFSETQ. The CDR3 spells CASSLLAGVAPDTQYF.

V and J are TRBV24-1 and TRBJ2-2; checking the TCRdb D call of TRBD2 is not possible without DNA. The germline V gene has CDR1 KGHDR and CDR2 SFDVKD. The CDR3 contains 13 residues. The CDR3 reads CATSGTRTGELFF.

The chain is built from TRBV6-5 and TRBJ2-2; TCRdb returns TRBD1, unconfirmable since there is no DNA. The CDR3 spans 15 residues. CDR1 and CDR2 from the germline V gene are MNHEY and SVGAGI. This CDR3 is CASQLGTGDAGELFF.

This chain links TRBV5-6 with TRBJ2-3; TCRdb gives TRBD2 as the D gene, but with no DNA this cannot be confirmed. The V gene's germline CDR1 is SGHDT and CDR2 YYEEEE. CDR3 length: 13 amino acids. The CDR3 region is CASSPGLVDTQYF.

The genes are TRBV6-5 and TRBJ2-3; TCRdb names TRBD1, which stays unverified in the absence of DNA. Germline assignment: CDR1 MNHEY and CDR2 SVGAGI. The CDR3 is 16 amino acids. The CDR3 loop is CASRRQGAASTDTQYF.

The chain has TRBV15 and TRBJ2-5; lacking DNA, the TRBD1 call made by TCRdb goes unchecked. CDR3 size: 13 residues. Germline V lookup: CDR1 LNHNV, CDR2 YYDKDF (reference sequence). The CDR3 sequence is CATSGTGRETQYF.

The chain joins TRBV20-1 to TRBJ2-7; without DNA, the TCRdb call of TRBD1 cannot be checked. The CDR3 covers 13 residues. Germline CDR1 DFQATT, CDR2 SNEGSKA (reference sequence). This CDR3 reads CSARTGGFYEQYF.

This chain links TRBV6-5 with TRBJ2-1; TCRdb picks TRBD1, but there is no DNA to check that call. Germline CDR1 MNHEY, CDR2 SVGAGI. This CDR3 spans 15 amino acids. The CDR3 reads CASSRTGGRYNEQFF.

The chain couples TRBV4-2 to TRBJ2-3; without DNA, the TCRdb call of TRBD1 cannot be checked. The CDR3 covers 16 residues. From germline, CDR1 is LGHNA and CDR2 YNFKEQ. The CDR3 sequence: CASSPEVTGGADTQYF.

The rearrangement joins TRBV10-3 to TRBJ2-5; without DNA, the TCRdb call of TRBD1 cannot be checked. This CDR3 has 13 residues. In germline, CDR1 is ENHRY, CDR2 SYGVKD. The CDR3 region is CAIRAGGYETQYF.

This chain uses TRBV29-1 with TRBJ2-3; TCRdb's D call of TRBD1 is untestable without DNA. This CDR3 is 12 amino acids long. From germline, CDR1 is SQVTM and CDR2 ANQGSEA. Here the CDR3 reads CSVVGITDTQYF.

This chain uses TRBV29-1 with TRBJ2-7; TCRdb designates TRBD2, a call that cannot be tested without DNA. The CDR3 contains 20 residues. Germline CDR1 and CDR2: SQVTM and ANQGSEA. CDR3 sequence reads: CSVEGTSGSPSPSIGLEQYF.

V gene TRBV20-1 combines with J gene TRBJ1-4; TCRdb designates TRBD1, a call that cannot be tested without DNA. This CDR3 region has 11 residues. Germline V lookup: CDR1 DFQATT, CDR2 SNEGSKA (reference sequence). This chain's CDR3 is CSAAGRPEVFF.

The chain employs TRBV6-2 or TRBV6-3 and TRBJ2-1; TCRdb's D call of TRBD2 is untestable without DNA. Germline loops: CDR1 MNHEY, CDR2 SVGEGT. The CDR3 extends over 15 amino acids. The CDR3 here is CASTPRAGLYNEQFF.

This chain uses TRBV20-1 with TRBJ2-1; TCRdb gives TRBD2 as the D gene, but with no DNA this cannot be confirmed. This CDR3 is 16 amino acids long. CDR1 is DFQATT and CDR2 is SNEGSKA in the germline V gene (reference sequence). The CDR3 sequence is CSAREDSADSYNEQFF.

The V call is TRBV20-1, the J call TRBJ2-3. The CDR3 is made up of 15 amino acids. Germline lookup yields CDR1 DFQATT and CDR2 SNEGSKA (reference sequence). CDR3 protein: CSARVGITTTDTQYF.

The chain has TRBV5-1 and TRBJ2-1; TCRdb's D call of TRBD2 is untestable without DNA. The CDR3 is 16 residues long. From germline, CDR1 is SGHRS and CDR2 YFSETQ. The CDR3 region is CASRGREGSPYNEQFF.